A selection of T cell receptor beta chains follows, all from one sample in a study of blood T cell repertoires in COVID-19. TCRdb's table, derived via immunoSEQ multiplex PCR, lists solely in-frame clones and lacks some. The data contain about 64,000 clones, approximately 90% of them singletons. Material: peripheral blood. These receptors came from a man in his 70s with acute or convalescent COVID-19. Both conserved end residues are part of each CDR3.

v_call: TRBV24-1; j_call: TRBJ2-5; cdr3_aa: CATSDPTGSRETQYF
v_call: TRBV2; j_call: TRBJ2-5; cdr3_aa: CASRQTGVETQYF
v_call: TRBV9; j_call: TRBJ1-5; cdr3_aa: CASSSRQNQPQHF
v_call: TRBV5-1; j_call: TRBJ2-1; cdr3_aa: CASSYGLAGGLNNEQFF
v_call: TRBV4-1; j_call: TRBJ1-6; cdr3_aa: CASSQDRGRTQNSPLHF
v_call: TRBV4-2; j_call: TRBJ2-7; cdr3_aa: CASSPWGGGGAGWYF
v_call: TRBV7-3; j_call: TRBJ2-1; cdr3_aa: CASSLDRVGSYNEQFF
v_call: TRBV6-5; j_call: TRBJ2-7; cdr3_aa: CASSQRTGSTYEQYF
v_call: TRBV12-5; j_call: TRBJ1-4; cdr3_aa: CASGLGQGGGGEKLFF
v_call: TRBV11-2; j_call: TRBJ2-7; cdr3_aa: CASSPDRNREQYF
v_call: TRBV5-4; j_call: TRBJ2-7; cdr3_aa: CASSFRGGGGEQYF
v_call: TRBV3-1/TRBV3-2; j_call: TRBJ1-2; cdr3_aa: CASSPQAGFANYGYTF
v_call: TRBV7-3; j_call: TRBJ2-3; cdr3_aa: CASSSSGGRGDTQYF
v_call: TRBV5-5; j_call: TRBJ1-2; cdr3_aa: CASSPHGDRAGYTF
v_call: TRBV27; j_call: TRBJ1-6; cdr3_aa: CASSSISVGFSPLHF
v_call: TRBV9; j_call: TRBJ1-2; cdr3_aa: CASSVGLEWGDYGYTF
v_call: TRBV5-1; j_call: TRBJ2-1; cdr3_aa: CASSLGQTYNEQFF
v_call: TRBV7-2; j_call: TRBJ2-5; cdr3_aa: CASSSPVLETQYF
v_call: TRBV4-2; j_call: TRBJ2-7; cdr3_aa: CASSQDPMPNGAYEQYF
v_call: TRBV15; j_call: TRBJ2-3; cdr3_aa: CATSYGLVNTDTQYF
v_call: TRBV5-1; j_call: TRBJ2-6; cdr3_aa: CASSRSGSSSSGANVLTF
v_call: TRBV3-1/TRBV3-2; j_call: TRBJ1-2; cdr3_aa: CASSQDAGLGGYTF
v_call: TRBV12-5; j_call: TRBJ1-4; cdr3_aa: CASGFGTGEELFF
v_call: TRBV5-5; j_call: TRBJ1-1; cdr3_aa: CASSLGVANTEAFF
v_call: TRBV6-5; j_call: TRBJ1-3; cdr3_aa: CASSFTRDRGKSHIYF
v_call: TRBV5-5; j_call: TRBJ2-1; cdr3_aa: CASSLYDRVSYNEQFF
v_call: TRBV15; j_call: TRBJ2-3; cdr3_aa: CATSVRGGPSPDTQYF
v_call: TRBV19; j_call: TRBJ1-1; cdr3_aa: CASSPQVDTEAFF
v_call: TRBV15; j_call: TRBJ1-4; cdr3_aa: CATSRSRNRLNEKLFF
v_call: TRBV9; j_call: TRBJ1-4; cdr3_aa: CASSVGQGEGKLFF
v_call: TRBV7-2; j_call: TRBJ1-4; cdr3_aa: CASSLGTGGNEKLFF
v_call: TRBV23-1; j_call: TRBJ2-7; cdr3_aa: CASSQSVGVTGAYEQYF
v_call: TRBV9; j_call: TRBJ1-1; cdr3_aa: CASSGPQGARAFF
v_call: TRBV29-1; j_call: TRBJ1-2; cdr3_aa: CSVKPGTGATANYGYTF
v_call: TRBV9; j_call: TRBJ1-2; cdr3_aa: CASSPDTNYGYTF
v_call: TRBV18; j_call: TRBJ2-7; cdr3_aa: CASSPPGQGEHEQYF
v_call: TRBV7-9; j_call: TRBJ2-7; cdr3_aa: CASSFDRDYEQYF
v_call: TRBV2; j_call: TRBJ2-7; cdr3_aa: CASGGGEHEQYF
v_call: TRBV5-6; j_call: TRBJ2-1; cdr3_aa: CASSLRRLSGNEQFF
v_call: TRBV29-1; j_call: TRBJ2-1; cdr3_aa: CSVESGGLSYNEQFF
v_call: TRBV30; j_call: TRBJ1-3; cdr3_aa: CAWSASSGNTIYF